The entry below gives a single T cell receptor beta chain sequence along with its context. The antigen remains unidentified. The data originate from a study of T cell responses to AZD1222 COVID-19 vaccine. Whole-study results and caveats: Donors were chiefly white British, with a greater number of females, and clonal diversity was perhaps underestimated. No repertoire was sampled before or during the peak T cell response, only after it.

Using immunoSEQ multiplex PCR, the repertoire was profiled, and TCRdb retains in-frame clones only, with some absent. The sample records more than 150,000 clones, 80% to 95% being singletons. Germline-derived CDR1 and CDR2 are SGDLS and YYNGEE. The CDR3 runs to 14 residues. The V gene end was trimmed by 0 bases and the J gene end by 8 bases; junction bases not matched to a gene: 7. The sample was peripheral blood, taken 28 days after the second AZD1222 dose. J is TRBJ1-2 and V is TRBV9; 7 positions match TRBD1. The sequence was obtained from an adult who received the AZD1222 COVID-19 vaccine. CDR3 region: CASSVETGSRGYTF. Here the CDR3 DNA reads TGTGCCAGCAGCGTAGAGACAGGGTCTCGAGGCTACACCTTC.